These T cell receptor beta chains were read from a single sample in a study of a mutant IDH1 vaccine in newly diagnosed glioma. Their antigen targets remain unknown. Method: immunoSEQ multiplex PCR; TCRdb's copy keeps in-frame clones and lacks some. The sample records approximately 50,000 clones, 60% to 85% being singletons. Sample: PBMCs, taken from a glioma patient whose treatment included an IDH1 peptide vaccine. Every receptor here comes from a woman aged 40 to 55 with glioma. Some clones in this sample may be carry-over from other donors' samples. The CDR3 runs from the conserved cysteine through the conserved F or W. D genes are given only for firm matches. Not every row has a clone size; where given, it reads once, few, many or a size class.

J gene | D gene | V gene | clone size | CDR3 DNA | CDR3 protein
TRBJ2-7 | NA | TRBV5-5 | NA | TGTGCCAGCAGCTTGGTACAGGGCACCTACGAGCAGTACTTC | CASSLVQGTYEQYF
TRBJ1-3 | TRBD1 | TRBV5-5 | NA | TGTGCCAGCGCAGGGGGATCGGGAAACACCATATATTTT | CASAGGSGNTIYF
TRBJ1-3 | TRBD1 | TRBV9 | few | TGTGCCAGCAGCGGGACAGGGCGGGAAAACACCATATATTTT | CASSGTGRENTIYF
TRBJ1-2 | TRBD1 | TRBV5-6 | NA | TGTGCCAGCACCACCAGGGGGGGTTCCTATGGCTACACCTTC | CASTTRGGSYGYTF
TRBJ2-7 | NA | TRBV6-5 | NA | TGTGCCAGCACTCCCCCGGGACAATCTGACGAGCAGTACTTC | CASTPPGQSDEQYF
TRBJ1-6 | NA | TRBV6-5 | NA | TGTGCCAGCAGCCCCGGGCAGCCGGGTTCACCCCTCCACTTT | CASSPGQPGSPLHF
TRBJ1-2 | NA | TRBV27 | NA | TGTGCCAGCAGTTTAGACTACAGGGACGGAAGCTACACCTTC | CASSLDYRDGSYTF
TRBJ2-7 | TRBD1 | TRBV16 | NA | TGTGCCAGCAGCCCCCGGGACAGGCTCTACGAGCAGTACTTC | CASSPRDRLYEQYF
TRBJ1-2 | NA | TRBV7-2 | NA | TGTGCCAGTCGGTTGGGAAGATCTAACTATGGCTACACCTTC | CASRLGRSNYGYTF
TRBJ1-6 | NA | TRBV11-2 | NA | TGTGCCAGCAGCTTAGCGGCGTCGGGCTCCTATAATTCACCCCTCCACTTT | CASSLAASGSYNSPLHF
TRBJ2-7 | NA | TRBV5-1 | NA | TGCGCCAGCAGCCCGATCGTGAGCCAGGGTCCCCACGAGCAGTACTTC | CASSPIVSQGPHEQYF
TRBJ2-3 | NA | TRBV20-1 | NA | TGCAGTGCCCACTGGGGGGATACGCAGTATTTT | CSAHWGDTQYF
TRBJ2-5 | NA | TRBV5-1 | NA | TGCGCCAGCAGCTTGCTGGGGTACCAAGAGACCCAGTACTTC | CASSLLGYQETQYF
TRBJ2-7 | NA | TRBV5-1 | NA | TGCGCCAGCAGCCTGAGGCAGGGAGACTACGAGCAGTACTTC | CASSLRQGDYEQYF
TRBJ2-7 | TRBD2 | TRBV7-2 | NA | TGTGCCAGCAGCCAACAACCACTAGCGGGGGGGGACTGGAACGAGCAGTACTTC | CASSQQPLAGGDWNEQYF
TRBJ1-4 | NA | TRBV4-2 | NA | TGTGCCAGCAGCCAAGATGGGGGGTCCTATGAAAAACTGTTTTTT | CASSQDGGSYEKLFF
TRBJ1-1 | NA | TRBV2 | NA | TGTGCCAGCATGGAGGGGCGGGGGAACACTGAAGCTTTCTTT | CASMEGRGNTEAFF
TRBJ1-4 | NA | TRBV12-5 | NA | TGTGCTAGTGGTTTGGTAAAGATTGGGGCTTCTAATGAAAAACTGTTTTTT | CASGLVKIGASNEKLFF
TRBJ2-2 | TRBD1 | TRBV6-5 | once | TGTGCCAGCATCGCCGGGACAGGGGAGGTCGGGGAGCTGTTTTTT | CASIAGTGEVGELFF
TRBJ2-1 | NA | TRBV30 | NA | TGTGCCTGGAGTCTCCACAGACCCTACAATGAGCAGTTCTTC | CAWSLHRPYNEQFF
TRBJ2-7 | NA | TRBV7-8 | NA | TGTGCCAGCAGCTTAAATGAAAAGGTACCCTACGAGCAGTACTTC | CASSLNEKVPYEQYF
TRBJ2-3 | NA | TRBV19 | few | TGTGCCAGTAGTATAAAACCCGGGGATACGCAGTATTTT | CASSIKPGDTQYF